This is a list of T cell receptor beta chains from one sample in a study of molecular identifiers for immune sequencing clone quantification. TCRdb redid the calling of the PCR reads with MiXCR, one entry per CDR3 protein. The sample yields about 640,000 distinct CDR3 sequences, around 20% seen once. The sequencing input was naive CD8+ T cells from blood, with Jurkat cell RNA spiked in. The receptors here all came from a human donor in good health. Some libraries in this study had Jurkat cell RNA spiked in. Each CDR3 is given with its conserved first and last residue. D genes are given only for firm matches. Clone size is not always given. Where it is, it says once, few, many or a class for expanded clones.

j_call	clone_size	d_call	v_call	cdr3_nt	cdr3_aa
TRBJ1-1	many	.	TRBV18	TGTGCCAGCTCACCACCAGAGACTCTGAACACTGAAGCTTTCTTT	CASSPPETLNTEAFF
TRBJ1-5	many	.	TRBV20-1	TGCAGTGCTAGAGAGTTAGAGCCCCAGCATTTT	CSARELEPQHF
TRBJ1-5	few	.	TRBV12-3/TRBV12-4	TGTGCCAGCAGCCCGACGGGTTACGGCAATCAGCCCCAGCATTTT	CASSPTGYGNQPQHF
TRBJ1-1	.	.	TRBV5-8	TGTGCCAGCAGCTTGGCCAGGGCAGGGAACACTGAAGCTTTCTTT	CASSLARAGNTEAFF
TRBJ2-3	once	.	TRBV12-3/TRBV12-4	TGTGCCAGCAGTTTGTACACAGATGCGCAGTATTTT	CASSLYTDAQYF
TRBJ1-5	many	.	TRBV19	TGTGCCAGTAGACAGGGTACGAAAAGCAATCAGCCCCAGCATTTT	CASRQGTKSNQPQHF
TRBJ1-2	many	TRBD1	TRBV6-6	TGTGCCAGCAGCCCTCCTGACAGGGAACCTAACTATGGCTACACCTTC	CASSPPDREPNYGYTF
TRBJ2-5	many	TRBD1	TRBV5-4	TGTGCCAGCAGCTTACGGACAGGCTCGGATGGGGCCCAGTACTTC	CASSLRTGSDGAQYF
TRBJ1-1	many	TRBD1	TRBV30	TGTGCCTGGGACCAGGGGGCCACTGAAGCTTTCTTT	CAWDQGATEAFF
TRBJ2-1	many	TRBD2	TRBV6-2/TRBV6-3	TGTGCCAGCAGCACTAGCGGGAGCTCCTACAATGAGCAGTTCTTC	CASSTSGSSYNEQFF
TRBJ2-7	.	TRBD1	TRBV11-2	TGTGCCAGCAGCTCGGACAGGGTTATTTACGAGCAGTACTTC	CASSSDRVIYEQYF
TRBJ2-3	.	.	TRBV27	TGTGCCAGCAGTTCATACCGGGACATACACACAGATACGCAGTATTTT	CASSSYRDIHTDTQYF
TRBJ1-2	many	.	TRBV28	TGTGCCAGCAGTCCGGCAGGGTTCGATGGCTACACCTTC	CASSPAGFDGYTF
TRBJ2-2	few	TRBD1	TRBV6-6	TGTGCCAGCAGTAACCCGGGACAGGGCAAAGCCGGGGAGCTGTTTTTT	CASSNPGQGKAGELFF
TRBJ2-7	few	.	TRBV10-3	TGTGCCATCAGTGAGTCGTTGCAGGCTGCCTACGAGCAGTACTTC	CAISESLQAAYEQYF
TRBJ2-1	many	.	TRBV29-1	TGCAGCGTTGAAGTTCAGGAGAATGAGCAGTTCTTC	CSVEVQENEQFF
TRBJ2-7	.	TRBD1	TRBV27	TGTGCCAGCAGTTTGGGACAGTTCCCGATCTACGAGCAGTACTTC	CASSLGQFPIYEQYF
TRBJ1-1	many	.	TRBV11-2	TGTGCCAGCCGTAGGGGTGAGAACACTGAAGCTTTCTTT	CASRRGENTEAFF
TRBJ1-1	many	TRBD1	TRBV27	TGTGCCAGCAGTTTGAGGGGGCTAGGTTTTGGTAACACTGAAGCTTTCTTT	CASSLRGLGFGNTEAFF
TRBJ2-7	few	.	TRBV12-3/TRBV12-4	TGTGCCAGCAGCGATAAAGAGGGGGCCTACGAGCAGTACTTC	CASSDKEGAYEQYF
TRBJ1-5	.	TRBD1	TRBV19	TGTGCCAGTAGTACCGGGACAGGGGGTGTGTATCAGCCCCAGCATTTT	CASSTGTGGVYQPQHF
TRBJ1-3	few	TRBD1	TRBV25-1	TGTGCCAGCTCGGACAGGACCTCTGGAAACACCATATATTTT	CASSDRTSGNTIYF
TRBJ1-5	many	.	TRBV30	TGTGCCTGGACCCACGGGAATCAGCCCCAGCATTTT	CAWTHGNQPQHF
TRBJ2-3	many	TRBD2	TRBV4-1	TGCGCCAGCAGCCAAGAGGGGAGCGGGGGGCCCACAGATACGCAGTATTTT	CASSQEGSGGPTDTQYF
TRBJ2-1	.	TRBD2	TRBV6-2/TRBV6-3	TGTGCCAGCAGAACCGGACTAGCGGGGGAATACAATGAGCAGTTCTTC	CASRTGLAGEYNEQFF
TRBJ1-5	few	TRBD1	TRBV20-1	TGCAGTGCTAGAGATCTGAGGGGGCAAGGCAATCAGCCCCAGCATTTT	CSARDLRGQGNQPQHF
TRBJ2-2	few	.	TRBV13	TGTGCCAGCAGCCCCGGGATCGGGGAGCTGTTTTTT	CASSPGIGELFF
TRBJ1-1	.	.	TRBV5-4	TGTGCCAGCAGCCACTCTGGGGCTGAAGCTTTCTTT	CASSHSGAEAFF
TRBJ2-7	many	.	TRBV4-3	TGCGCCAGCAGCCAAGAGGGGGGCGCCTACGAGCAGTACTTC	CASSQEGGAYEQYF
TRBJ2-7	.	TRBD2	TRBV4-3	TGCGCCAGCAGCCAAGAGTGGGCTAGCGGAGTCAGCTCCTACGAGCAGTACTTC	CASSQEWASGVSSYEQYF
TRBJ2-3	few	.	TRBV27	TGTGCCAGCAGTTCCCTAGCAATACTCACAGATACGCAGTATTTT	CASSSLAILTDTQYF
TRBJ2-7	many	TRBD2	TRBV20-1	TGCAGTGCTAGAGCTAGCGGATACGAGCAGTACTTC	CSARASGYEQYF
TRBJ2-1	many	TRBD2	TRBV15	TGTGCCATCCGGGGACTAGCGGGAGGCACACCACCAAACAATGAGCAGTTCTTC	CAIRGLAGGTPPNNEQFF
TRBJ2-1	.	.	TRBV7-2	TGTGCCAGCAGCTTAACAGGGATCAGTGAGCAGTTCTTC	CASSLTGISEQFF
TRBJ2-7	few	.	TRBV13	TGTGCCAGCAGCTGCCCCCTCGAAACCTCCTACGAGCAGTACTTC	CASSCPLETSYEQYF
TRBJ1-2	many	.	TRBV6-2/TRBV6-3	TGTGCCAGCAGTTACCTCAGGAACTATGGCTACACCTTC	CASSYLRNYGYTF
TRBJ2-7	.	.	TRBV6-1	TGTGCCAGCAGGCACAGGGTTTCCGCCTACGAGCAGTACTTC	CASRHRVSAYEQYF
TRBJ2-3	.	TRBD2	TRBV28	TGTGCCAACAGTTTCTCCCCCCTGGGGAGGGGAGATTTTGCAGATACGCAGTATTTT	CANSFSPLGRGDFADTQYF
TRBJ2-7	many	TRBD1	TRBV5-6	TGTGCCAGCAGCTGGGACAGACTCTCCTACGAGCAGTACTTC	CASSWDRLSYEQYF
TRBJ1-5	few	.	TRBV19	TGTGCCAGTAGTCCCCCCTATACAGGGTTGAATCAGCCCCAGCATTTT	CASSPPYTGLNQPQHF
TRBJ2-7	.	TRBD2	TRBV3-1	TGTGCCAGCAGCAAAGAGTCATCTAGCGGAGAGGGCAAGCAGTACTTC	CASSKESSSGEGKQYF
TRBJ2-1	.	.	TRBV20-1	TGCAGTGCTCAACGGGGCAATGAGCAGTTCTTC	CSAQRGNEQFF